Presented here are 24 T cell receptor beta chains from one specimen sequenced in a study of T cells in Graves' hyperthyroidism and ophthalmopathy. Amplification of TCR beta CDR3 regions was performed using RNA transcripts as template. HTBI primers drove first-round RT-PCR of the TCR CDR3. A single record per CDR3 protein comes from TCRdb applying MiXCR to the multiplex PCR reads. The table shows about 360,000 distinct CDR3 sequences, with about 13% occurring only once. Sequencing was carried out using blood. Source of these receptors: a woman younger than 30 with Graves' hyperthyroidism.

This clonotype was recorded at least ten times. This chain connects TRBV18 to TRBJ1-3, with D hard to call. V shed 5 bases and J shed 0 bases, with 14 bases lying between them. CDR3 length: 16 residues. Germline CDR1 and CDR2: KGHSH and LQKENI. CDR3 loop: CASSETGSPSGNTIYF. The CDR3, as DNA: TGTGCCAGCTCAGAGACCGGGAGCCCCTCTGGAAACACCATATATTTT.

V and J are TRBV19 and TRBJ2-5; 7 bases are a match to TRBD2. CDR1 and CDR2 from the germline V gene are LNHDA and SQIVND (reference sequence). V lost 5 bases to trimming and J lost 5 bases; unmatched junction nucleotides: 2. The CDR3 extends over 12 amino acids. The CDR3 loop is CASSGEGETQYF. CDR3 nucleotide sequence: TGTGCCAGTAGTGGGGAGGGGGAGACCCAGTACTTC.

This clonotype was seen at least ten times. The chain uses TRBV7-3 and TRBJ2-3, with D maybe TRBD1 (6 bases). Trimming removed 4 bases from V and 4 bases from J, with 12 bases in between. The CDR3 consists of 14 residues. CDR1 and CDR2 from the germline V gene are SGHTA and FQGTGA. The CDR3 is CASSYTGSADTQYF. The CDR3 DNA sequence: TGTGCCAGCAGCTACACAGGGTCGGCAGATACGCAGTATTTT.

This clonotype has just one count. The CDR3 sequence is CATSRDYGRGLKGTEAFF. The CDR3 DNA reads as TGTGCCACCAGCAGAGATTACGGCAGGGGATTGAAGGGAACTGAAGCTTTCTTT. This sequence joins TRBV15 and TRBJ1-1; D is perhaps TRBD1 (6 bases). CDR1 and CDR2 from the germline V gene are LNHNV and YYDKDF (reference sequence). V was shortened by 0 bases and J by 5 bases, with 22 bases between the two germline ends. There are 18 residues in the CDR3.

This clonotype was observed many times. The genes are TRBV20-1 and TRBJ2-7; D not resolved. V was pared by 5 bases and J by 1 base, with 6 bases between. The CDR3 is made up of 11 amino acids. Germline assignment: CDR1 DFQATT and CDR2 SNEGSKA (reference sequence). This CDR3 is CSARGSYEQYF. CDR3 coding DNA: TGCAGTGCTCGAGGATCCTACGAGCAGTACTTC.

Concerning this clonotype: The conserved phenylalanine or tryptophan normally closing the CDR3 is absent here, so this likely arose from a read error. It is unclear where the CDR3 begins or ends on the DNA, so no DNA is shown, and the CDR3 is as TCRdb lists it. CDR3 amino acids: CASSQPRRRGAEL. This chain connects TRBV28 to TRBJ2-7; the table gives TRBD1 as D, unverified against the DNA. The CDR3 is 13 amino acids long, termini counted. The germline CDR1 and CDR2 sequences are MDHEN and SYDVKM.

This clonotype showed up many times. The rearrangement links TRBV2 to TRBJ1-6; D not resolved. The CDR3 has 13 residues. The V and J ends lost 3 bases and 8 bases respectively, with 8 bases between them. Germline values: CDR1 SNHLY, CDR2 FYNNEI. The CDR3 bases are TGTGCCAGCAGTGACGGGAACTATTCACCCCTCCACTTT. Protein sequence: CASSDGNYSPLHF.

This clonotype was recorded many times. DNA for the CDR3: TGTGCCAGCAGCCAAGGAGACGGTGAAGCTTTCTTT. This sequence encodes CASSQGDGEAFF. The chain couples TRBV3-1 to TRBJ1-1; D gene unclear. Deletions cut 1 base from V and 7 bases from J, with 7 bases between. The germline gives CDR1 LGHDT, CDR2 YNNKEL (reference sequence). This CDR3 is 12 amino acids long.

This clonotype has ten or more counts. The J gene is TRBJ1-5, the V gene TRBV28, with TRBD1 matching 8 bases. V lost 2 bases and J lost 9; bases outside the gene matches: 15. Germline CDR1 MDHEN, CDR2 SYDVKM. There are 17 residues in the CDR3. The CDR3 nucleotides are TGTGCCAGCAGTTTAATGGCAGTTGGACAGGGTCAACGGCCCCAGCATTTT. It codes for CASSLMAVGQGQRPQHF.

A few counts support this clonotype. V is TRBV29-1 and J is TRBJ2-7; perhaps TRBD2 as D (7 bases). Between the trimmed V and J ends, which lost 7 bases and 3 bases, there was a span of 16 bases. Per germline, CDR1 SQVTM and CDR2 ANQGSEA. The CDR3 has 13 residues. CDR3 sequence (DNA): TGCAGCGCTGGGGGCGGGGGAGGCTACGAGCAGTACTTC. Its translation: CSAGGGGGYEQYF.

This clonotype appeared many times. One end of the junction varies from germline; a read error may be responsible. The V call is TRBV6-1, the J call TRBJ2-7, with D perhaps TRBD1 or TRBD2 (6 bases each). Germline V lookup: CDR1 MNHNS, CDR2 SASEGT. The CDR3 is 15 amino acids. The CDR3 region is CASSEIGGGPYERYF. The CDR3 coding sequence is TGTGCCAGCAGTGAAATTGGTGGGGGGCCCTACGAGCGGTACTTC.

The CDR3: CASSLAGTGGHEQYF. The CDR3 DNA is TGTGCCAGCAGCTTGGCCGGGACAGGGGGCCACGAGCAGTACTTC. This sequence joins TRBV7-3 and TRBJ2-7; 12 bases map to TRBD1. Germline CDR1 reads SGHTA; CDR2 reads FQGTGA. Germline trimming cut 3 bases from V and 5 bases from J; bases unmatched to any gene: 5. The CDR3 spans 15 residues.

This clonotype was counted many times. The chain combines TRBV7-9 with TRBJ2-1; D is unclear. Germline CDR1 is SEHNR and CDR2 is FQNEAQ (reference sequence). The V end was cut by 4 bases, the J end by 7 bases, with 8 bases between. The CDR3 totals 12 residues. CDR3 sequence (DNA): TGTGCCAGCAGCTCCAGAGAAAATGAGCAGTTCTTC. Translated, it gives CASSSRENEQFF.

This clonotype was recorded at least ten times. This chain joins TRBV18 and TRBJ2-2; D is unresolved. With 0 bases removed from V and 0 bases from J, the gap between germline ends came to 8 bases. The CDR3 runs 16 residues. The V gene's germline CDR1 is KGHSH and CDR2 LQKENI. This CDR3 is CASSPPTFTNTGELFF. DNA for the CDR3: TGTGCCAGCTCACCACCGACATTTACGAACACCGGGGAGCTGTTTTTT.

The chain employs TRBV11-2 and TRBJ1-1; no clear D. Looked up from germline, CDR1 is SGHAT and CDR2 is FQNNGV. CDR3 length equals 14 residues. V shed 2 bases and J shed 4 bases, with 11 bases lying between them. The CDR3 DNA is TGTGCCAGCAGCTTAAAGTTAATGGGCACTGAAGCTTTCTTT. Its protein product is CASSLKLMGTEAFF.

This clonotype was recorded at least ten times. The rearrangement joins TRBV20-1 to TRBJ2-1, with 8 positions matching TRBD2. V shed 0 bases and J 4 bases; nucleotides not matched to a gene: 8. Germline assignment: CDR1 DFQATT and CDR2 SNEGSKA (reference sequence). The CDR3 sequence is 16 residues long. The CDR3 here is CSAREVGAGAYNEQFF. CDR3 bases: TGCAGTGCTAGAGAGGTAGGAGCGGGGGCATACAATGAGCAGTTCTTC.

This clonotype was detected ten times or more. The rearrangement uses TRBV12-3 or TRBV12-4 and TRBJ2-1; the match to TRBD2 covers 7 bases. J lost 8 bases, V lost 2 bases, and 6 bases had no gene match. The CDR3 totals 14 residues. The CDR3 coding sequence is TGTGCCAGCAGTTTATTTGGGACTATCGATGAGCAGTTCTTC. This sequence encodes CASSLFGTIDEQFF.

This clonotype was observed many times. The chain is built from TRBV5-1 and TRBJ1-1, with D hard to call. V lost 0 bases and J 0 bases, leaving 9 bases between the germline ends. There are 15 residues in the CDR3. Germline lookup yields CDR1 SGHRS and CDR2 YFSETQ. This chain's CDR3 is CASSLAVGMNTEAFF. The CDR3 nucleotides read TGCGCCAGCAGCTTGGCCGTGGGAATGAACACTGAAGCTTTCTTT.

The table lists this clonotype with many counts. The V call is TRBV7-9, the J call TRBJ2-3; 7 nucleotides align to TRBD2. CDR1 and CDR2 (germline): SEHNR, FQNEAQ (reference sequence). The V segment lost 3 bases and the J segment 2 bases; nucleotides outside the gene matches: 17. This CDR3 comprises 19 residues. The CDR3 sequence: CASSFTFSTSWSDTDTQYF. CDR3 DNA sequence: TGTGCCAGCAGCTTTACCTTCTCGACTAGCTGGTCCGACACAGATACGCAGTATTTT. Combining the CDR3 with reference TRBV7-9 and TRBJ2-3 gives the whole variable domain DTGVSQNPRHKITKRGQNVTFRCDPISEHNRLYWYRQTLGQGPEFLTYFQNEAQLEKSRLLSDRFSAERPKGSFSTLEIQRTEQGDSAMYLCASSFTFSTSWSDTDTQYFGPGTRLTVL.

This clonotype came up many times. The chain carries TRBV28 and TRBJ2-7, with D perhaps TRBD2 (5 bases). CDR3 length: 13 residues. V shed 2 bases and J shed 7 bases, with 12 bases lying between them. Germline V CDR1 and CDR2: MDHEN, SYDVKM. CDR3 coding DNA: TGTGCCAGCAGTTTACGGGGTGAATGGGAGCAGTACTTC. Protein: CASSLRGEWEQYF.

This clonotype was seen repeatedly, ten times or more. The chain's CDR3 is CASTLGTGLTDTQYF. CDR3 in DNA: TGTGCCAGTACCCTCGGGACAGGGCTCACAGATACGCAGTATTTT. V is TRBV7-2 and J is TRBJ2-3, with 9 bases that match TRBD1. V dropped 9 bases and J dropped 2; count of bases not matched to a gene: 9. This CDR3 has 15 amino acids. Germline V CDR1 and CDR2: SGHTA, FQGNSA.

This clonotype came up many times. The chain couples TRBV7-9 to TRBJ2-7; tentatively, D is TRBD1 (5 bases). CDR1 and CDR2 from the germline V gene are SEHNR and FQNEAQ (reference sequence). The length of the CDR3 is 15 residues. V lost 3 bases, J lost 0 bases, and 12 bases lay in between. The CDR3 region is CASSFGQGSSYEQYF. CDR3 nucleotides: TGTGCCAGCAGCTTCGGCCAGGGTTCCTCCTACGAGCAGTACTTC.

This clonotype was seen repeatedly, ten times or more. The chain uses TRBV28 and TRBJ2-5; tentatively, D is TRBD1 (6 bases). The germline gives CDR1 MDHEN, CDR2 SYDVKM. The V and J ends lost 3 bases and 13 bases respectively, with 15 bases between them. The CDR3 has 12 amino acids. The CDR3 here is CASSFDRRPPYF. The CDR3 DNA reads as TGTGCCAGCAGTTTCGACAGGAGACCGCCGTACTTC.

This clonotype was seen a handful of times. The chain is built from TRBV19 and TRBJ2-1; no definite D call. The CDR3 length is 17 residues. V lost 0 bases, J lost 0 bases, and 12 bases lay in between. CDR1 and CDR2 (germline): LNHDA, SQIVND (reference sequence). Written as DNA, the CDR3 is TGTGCCAGTAGTATAGATCCTCAGAACTTCTCCTACAATGAGCAGTTCTTC. Protein: CASSIDPQNFSYNEQFF.